The present T cell receptor beta chain was sequenced within a study of blood T cell repertoires in COVID-19 (dated by TCRdb to 2018 to 2021). For the study in its entirety: Collaborator samples came from the United States, Italy and Spain and covered acute and convalescent phases of COVID-19. The prospective study material was composed of cDNA or gDNA derived from T cells, B-cell-depleted T cells, or PBMCs. The dataset comprised deeply sampled blood TCRbeta repertoires from subjects exposed to, actively infected with, or recovered from COVID-19. The repertoires were released in a freely available public database intended as a resource for research on the immune response to SARS-CoV-2. The samples were drawn from the first 160 participants of the ongoing ImmuneRACE study and from more than 1,000 subjects provided by 6 global collaborators. The sample metadata nearly always contained a de-identified subject ID, COVID-19 status, age in years and sex. Where available, HLA class I and class II types were taken from metadata supplied by the sample provider and were not determined by assay-based typing. The investigation overall reported the following: The quantity of clinical and demographic metadata differed by source and by participant and was supplied without curation.

Comment on this clone: The antigen it recognizes is unknown. No qualities accompany the bases; no much larger clone lies one base away.

Trimming at the junction amounts to 2 bases on V and 5 bases on J, and the germline ends lie 13 bases apart. The cysteine opens and the phenylalanine closes a CDR3 of 15 amino acids. The entry retains the CDR3 DNA only, 45 bases that are in frame from base 1. The germline V gene specifies SGHVS as CDR1 and FQNEAQ as CDR2. The immunoSEQ Assay, a bias-controlled multiplex PCR, was used to amplify TCRbeta CDR3 regions from genomic DNA. The published analysis was carried out like this. The number of nucleated cells in each sample was estimated by amplification of reference gene primers within the assay. To quantify the absolute abundance of each unique TCRbeta CDR3 rearrangement, sequence reads were collapsed and filtered. For each sample, productive Simpson clonality was calculated as the square root of Simpson's diversity index across productive rearrangements. This immuneACCESS table, as held by TCRdb, lists in-frame sequences with V and J called but not all clones. Of the missing ones, under half trace to an unresolved V gene in checked studies; the others have no known cause. V, J and clone size were drawn from that table, and D and trimming were deduced from the DNA. The sample records under 250,000 clones, over 80% of which are singletons. The top ten hold approximately 2.6% of the sample.

The collaborating institutions used their own protocols to collect whole blood in K2EDTA tubes. Collaborator samples were shipped for TCRbeta analysis as frozen whole blood, isolated PBMCs, or DNA extracted from either sample type. This receptor was taken from a woman between 70 and 85 years old with active or convalescent COVID-19. The V and J segments used are TRBV7-8 and TRBJ1-5; the D gene is perhaps TRBD1, on 5 matching bases. The sample taken for sequencing was peripheral blood. The nucleotide sequence is TGTGCCAGCAGCTTAAATAGGCAGGGCGATCAGCCCCAGCATTTT. It translates as CASSLNRQGDQPQHF. The full variable domain, with segments outside the CDR3 supplied by the reference TRBV7-8 and TRBJ1-5 proteins, appears as GAGVSQSPRYKVAKRGQDVALRCDPISGHVSLFWYQQALGQGPEFLTYFQNEAQLDKSGLPSDRFFAERPEGSVSTLKIQRTQQEDSAVYLCASSLNRQGDQPQHFGDGTRLSIL.